This TCR beta chain was identified in a study of response to subunit inactivated influenza vaccine. About this clonotype itself: Its antigen is as yet unknown.

Study-level points and caveats: Each seasonal influenza vaccination, the authors suggested, recruits few new T cells.

The CDR3 consists of 16 residues. The V end was cut by 1 base, the J end by 2 bases, with 12 bases between. Germline loops: CDR1 LNHNV, CDR2 YYDKDF (reference sequence). TCRdb reanalysed the RT-PCR reads using MiXCR and keeps one entry per CDR3 protein. The data hold about 650,000 distinct CDR3 sequences, with about a sixth observed a single time. The TCR sequence derives from a man aged 50-60 years who received an inactivated influenza vaccine. The sequencing used PBMCs from blood, collected 12 days after vaccination. The chain uses TRBV15 and TRBJ2-1, with D maybe TRBD2 (5 bases). This CDR3 is CATSRGATTTYNEQFF. The CDR3 DNA sequence: TGTGCCACCAGCAGAGGTGCGACTACAACCTACAATGAGCAGTTCTTC.